Listed here are 4 T cell receptor beta chains from one sample, sequenced in a study of T cell repertoires in ileal Crohn's disease. The data were produced by immunoSEQ multiplex PCR, yet TCRdb's version contains in-frame clones alone and is incomplete. The sample consists of 13,000 to 15,000 clones, about 73% of them appearing once. Sequenced material: ileal tissue. The source of these receptors is an adult with Crohn's disease.

The DNA of the CDR3 is TGCGCCAGCAGCCAAATAAACGCGGGGTGGTACACTGAAGCTTTCTTT. This sequence encodes CASSQINAGWYTEAFF. This rearrangement joins TRBV4-1 to TRBJ1-1; D is undetermined. The V and J ends lost 2 bases and 3 bases respectively, with 16 bases between them. Germline lookup yields CDR1 MGHRA and CDR2 YSYEKL. This CDR3 comprises 16 residues.

This clone has more than one count but fewer than ten. V gene TRBV6-5 combines with J gene TRBJ2-7, with 7 bases that match TRBD2. CDR1 and CDR2 (germline): MNHEY, SVGAGI. The V segment lost 6 bases and the J segment 3 bases; nucleotides outside the gene matches: 11. There are 15 residues in the CDR3. For the CDR3, the DNA is TGTGCCAGCAGCTTGAACCGGGAGGCCAACTACGAGCAGTACTTC. Translation: CASSLNREANYEQYF.

The chain is built from TRBV20-1 and TRBJ2-5; D not certain. The germline CDR1 and CDR2 sequences are DFQATT and SNEGSKA (reference sequence). The V end was cut by 4 bases, the J end by 5 bases, with 5 bases between. The CDR3 is 10 amino acids. CDR3 residues: CSAKEETQYF. CDR3 nucleotides: TGCAGTGCTAAGGAGGAGACCCAGTACTTC.

The chain joins TRBV7-8 to TRBJ2-3; possibly TRBD2 for D (7 bases). V lost 4 bases, J lost 0 bases, and 11 bases lay in between. From germline, CDR1 is SGHVS and CDR2 FQNEAQ. The CDR3 spans 15 residues. The CDR3 loop is CASSSEGGSTDTQYF. CDR3 DNA sequence: TGTGCCAGCAGCTCAGAGGGGGGGAGCACAGATACGCAGTATTTT.